This record concerns one T cell receptor (beta chain) sequence. V was clipped by 7 bases and J by 4 bases; unmatched bases: 5. Germline CDR1 and CDR2: MNHEY and SMNVEV (reference sequence). The CDR3 consists of 15 residues. The data were obtained in a study of early T cells in non-severe SARS-CoV-2 infection. A single record per CDR3 protein comes from TCRdb applying MiXCR to the 5' RACE reads. The table has 120,000 or so distinct CDR3 sequences, around 13% seen once. V gene TRBV27 combines with J gene TRBJ2-1; 12 bases are shared with TRBD2. This clonotype originated in an adult who was a healthcare worker with PCR-confirmed SARS-CoV-2 infection or an uninfected control (not recorded which). The input for sequencing was whole blood, taken at baseline. The CDR3 coding sequence is TGTGCCAGCAAGATAGGACTAGCGGGGTACAATGAGCAGTTCTTC. Translating it yields CASKIGLAGYNEQFF.